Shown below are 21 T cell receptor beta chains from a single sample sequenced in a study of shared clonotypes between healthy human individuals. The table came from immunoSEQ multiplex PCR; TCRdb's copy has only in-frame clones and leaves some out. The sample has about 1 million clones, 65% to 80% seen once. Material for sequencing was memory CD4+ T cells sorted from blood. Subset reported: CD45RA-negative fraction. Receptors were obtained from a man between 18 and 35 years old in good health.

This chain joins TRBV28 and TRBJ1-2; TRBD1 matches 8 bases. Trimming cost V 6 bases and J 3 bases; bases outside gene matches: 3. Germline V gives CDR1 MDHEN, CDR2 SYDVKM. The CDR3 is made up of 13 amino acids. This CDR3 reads CASRTGVDYGYTF. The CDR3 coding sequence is TGTGCCAGCAGGACAGGGGTTGACTATGGCTACACCTTC.

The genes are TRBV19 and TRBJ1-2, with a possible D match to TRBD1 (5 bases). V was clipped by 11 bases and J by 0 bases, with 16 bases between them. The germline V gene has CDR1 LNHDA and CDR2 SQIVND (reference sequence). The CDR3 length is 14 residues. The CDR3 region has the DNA TGTGCCGGGAAGGGGCATGGGGCTAACTATGGCTACACCTTC. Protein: CAGKGHGANYGYTF. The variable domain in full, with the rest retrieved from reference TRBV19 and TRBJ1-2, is DGGITQSPKYLFRKEGQNVTLSCEQNLNHDAMYWYRQDPGQGLRLIYYSQIVNDFQKGDIAEGYSVSREKKESFPLTVTSAQKNPTAFYLCAGKGHGANYGYTFGSGTRLTVV.

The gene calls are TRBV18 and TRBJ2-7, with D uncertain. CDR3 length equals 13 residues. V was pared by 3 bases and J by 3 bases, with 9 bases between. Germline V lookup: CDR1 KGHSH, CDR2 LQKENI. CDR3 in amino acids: CASSPGSYYEQYF. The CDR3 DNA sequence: TGTGCCAGCTCACCGGGATCCTACTACGAGCAGTACTTC.

The DNA of the CDR3 is TGCGCCAGCAGCCTGCTCCGATTTGGGACAGATACGCAGTATTTT. It translates to CASSLLRFGTDTQYF. The chain couples TRBV4-1 to TRBJ2-3; D unresolved. The CDR3 covers 15 residues. The germline V gene encodes CDR1 MGHRA and CDR2 YSYEKL. The V and J ends lost 4 bases and 3 bases respectively, with 14 bases between them.

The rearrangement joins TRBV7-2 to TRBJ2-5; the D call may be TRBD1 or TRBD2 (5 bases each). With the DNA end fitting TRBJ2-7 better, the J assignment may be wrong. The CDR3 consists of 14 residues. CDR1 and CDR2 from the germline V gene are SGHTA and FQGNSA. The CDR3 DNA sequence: TGTGCCAGCAGCTTAGTAGAGGGACCCTACGAGCAGTACTTC. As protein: CASSLVEGPYEQYF.

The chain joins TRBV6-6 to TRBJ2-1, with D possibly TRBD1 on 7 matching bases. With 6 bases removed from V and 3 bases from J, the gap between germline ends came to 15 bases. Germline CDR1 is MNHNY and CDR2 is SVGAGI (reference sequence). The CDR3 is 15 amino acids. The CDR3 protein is CASRRTGEDYNEQFF. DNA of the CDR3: TGTGCCAGCAGGCGAACAGGGGAGGACTACAATGAGCAGTTCTTC.

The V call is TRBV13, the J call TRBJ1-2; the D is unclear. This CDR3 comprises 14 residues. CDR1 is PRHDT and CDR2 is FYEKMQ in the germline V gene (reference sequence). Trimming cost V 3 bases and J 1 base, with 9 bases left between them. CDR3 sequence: CASSFGRINYGYTF. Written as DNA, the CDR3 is TGTGCCAGCAGCTTCGGCAGGATTAACTATGGCTACACCTTC. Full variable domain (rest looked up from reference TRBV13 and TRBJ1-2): AAGVIQSPRHLIKEKRETATLKCYPIPRHDTVYWYQQGPGQDPQFLISFYEKMQSDKGSIPDRFSAQQFSDYHSELNMSSLELGDSALYFCASSFGRINYGYTFGSGTRLTVV.

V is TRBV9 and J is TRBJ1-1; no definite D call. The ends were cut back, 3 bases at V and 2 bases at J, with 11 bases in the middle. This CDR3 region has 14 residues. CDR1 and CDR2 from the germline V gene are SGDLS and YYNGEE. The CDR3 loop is CASSAGVINTEAFF. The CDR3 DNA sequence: TGTGCCAGCAGCGCCGGGGTAATTAACACTGAAGCTTTCTTT. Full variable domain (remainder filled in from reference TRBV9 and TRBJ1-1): DSGVTQTPKHLITATGQRVTLRCSPRSGDLSVYWYQQSLDQGLQFLIQYYNGEERAKGNILERFSAQQFPDLHSELNLSSLELGDSALYFCASSAGVINTEAFFGQGTRLTVV.

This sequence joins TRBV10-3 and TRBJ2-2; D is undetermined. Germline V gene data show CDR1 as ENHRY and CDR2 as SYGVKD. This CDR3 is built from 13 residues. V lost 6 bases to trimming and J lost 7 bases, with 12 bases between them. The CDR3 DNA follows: TGTGCCATCAGAGGCAGTGGGGACGGGGAGCTGTTTTTT. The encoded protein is CAIRGSGDGELFF.

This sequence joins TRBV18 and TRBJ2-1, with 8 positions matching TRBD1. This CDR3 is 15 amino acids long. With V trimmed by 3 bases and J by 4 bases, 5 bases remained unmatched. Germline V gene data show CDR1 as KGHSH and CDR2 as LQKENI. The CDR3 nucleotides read TGTGCCAGCTCACCCCCGGGGGACAGGTACAATGAGCAGTTCTTC. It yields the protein CASSPPGDRYNEQFF.

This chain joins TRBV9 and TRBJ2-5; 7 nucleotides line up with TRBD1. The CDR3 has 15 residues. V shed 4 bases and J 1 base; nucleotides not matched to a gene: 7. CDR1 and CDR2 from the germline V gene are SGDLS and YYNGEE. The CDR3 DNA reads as TGTGCCAGCAGCCCGACAGGGATCATCCAAGAGACCCAGTACTTC. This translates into CASSPTGIIQETQYF.

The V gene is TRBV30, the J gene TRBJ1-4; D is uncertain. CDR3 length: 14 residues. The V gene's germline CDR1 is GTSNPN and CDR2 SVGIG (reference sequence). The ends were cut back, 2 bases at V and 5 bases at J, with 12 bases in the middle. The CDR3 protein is CAWSKGGGNEKLFF. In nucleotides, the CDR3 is TGTGCCTGGAGTAAGGGAGGCGGGAATGAAAAACTGTTTTTT.

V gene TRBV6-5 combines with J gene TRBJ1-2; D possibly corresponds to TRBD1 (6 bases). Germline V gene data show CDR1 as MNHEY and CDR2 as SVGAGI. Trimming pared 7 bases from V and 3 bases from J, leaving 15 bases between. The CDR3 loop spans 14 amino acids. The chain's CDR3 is CASTTRGGDYGYTF. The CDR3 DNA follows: TGTGCCAGCACCACCAGGGGTGGAGACTATGGCTACACCTTC.

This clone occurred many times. The CDR3 DNA sequence: TGTGCCAGTATGGGGGAGGGAGGAGATACGCAGTATTTT. Protein product: CASMGEGGDTQYF. The chain couples TRBV6-1 to TRBJ2-3; 7 bases agree with TRBD2. The CDR3 has 13 residues. Germline V lookup: CDR1 MNHNS, CDR2 SASEGT. V lost 9 bases, J lost 5 bases, and 8 bases stayed unmatched.

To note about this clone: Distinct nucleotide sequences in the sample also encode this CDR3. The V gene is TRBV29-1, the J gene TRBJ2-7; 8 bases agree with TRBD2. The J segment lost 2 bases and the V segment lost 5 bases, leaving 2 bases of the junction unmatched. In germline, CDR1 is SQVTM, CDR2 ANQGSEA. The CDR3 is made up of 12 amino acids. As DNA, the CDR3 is TGCAGCGTTACTAGCGGAACCTACGAGCAGTACTTC. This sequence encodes CSVTSGTYEQYF.

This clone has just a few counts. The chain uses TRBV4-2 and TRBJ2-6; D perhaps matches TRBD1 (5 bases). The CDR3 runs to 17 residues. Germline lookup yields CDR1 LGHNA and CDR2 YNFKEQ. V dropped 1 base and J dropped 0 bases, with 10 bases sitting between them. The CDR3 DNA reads TGTGCCAGCAGCCAAGCGTTCCAGGGCTCTGGGGCCAACGTCCTGACTTTC. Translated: CASSQAFQGSGANVLTF.

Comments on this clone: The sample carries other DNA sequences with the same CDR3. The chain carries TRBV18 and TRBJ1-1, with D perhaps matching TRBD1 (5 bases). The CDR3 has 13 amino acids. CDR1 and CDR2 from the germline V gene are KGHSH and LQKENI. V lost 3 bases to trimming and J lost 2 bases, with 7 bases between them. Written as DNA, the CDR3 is TGTGCCAGCTCACCCCAGGGTAACACTGAAGCTTTCTTT. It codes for CASSPQGNTEAFF. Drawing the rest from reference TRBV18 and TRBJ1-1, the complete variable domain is NAGVMQNPRHLVRRRGQEARLRCSPMKGHSHVYWYRQLPEEGLKFMVYLQKENIIDESGMPKERFSAEFPKEGPSILRIQQVVRGDSAAYFCASSPQGNTEAFFGQGTRLTVV.

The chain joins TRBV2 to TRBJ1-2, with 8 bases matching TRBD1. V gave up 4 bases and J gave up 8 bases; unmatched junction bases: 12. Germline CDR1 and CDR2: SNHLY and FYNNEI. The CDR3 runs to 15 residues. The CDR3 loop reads CASSAEGQGAGGYTF. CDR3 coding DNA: TGTGCCAGCAGTGCCGAGGGGCAGGGGGCGGGAGGCTACACCTTC.

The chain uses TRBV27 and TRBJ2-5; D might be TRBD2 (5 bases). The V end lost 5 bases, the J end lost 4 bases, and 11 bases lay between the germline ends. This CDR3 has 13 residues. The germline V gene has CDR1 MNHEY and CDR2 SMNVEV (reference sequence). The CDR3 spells CASSPREGETQYF. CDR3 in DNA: TGTGCCAGCAGTCCCCGAGAGGGAGAGACCCAGTACTTC.

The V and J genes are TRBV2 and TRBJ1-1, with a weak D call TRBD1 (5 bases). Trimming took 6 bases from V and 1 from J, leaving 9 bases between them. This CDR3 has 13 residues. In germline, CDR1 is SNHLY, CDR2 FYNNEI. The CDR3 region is CASRLTGNTEAFF. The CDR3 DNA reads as TGTGCCAGCAGGCTTACAGGGAACACTGAAGCTTTCTTT.

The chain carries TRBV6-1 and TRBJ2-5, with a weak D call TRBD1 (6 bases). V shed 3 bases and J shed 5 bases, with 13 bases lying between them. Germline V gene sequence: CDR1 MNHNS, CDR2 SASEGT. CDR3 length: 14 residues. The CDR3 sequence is CASSDGTPGETQYF. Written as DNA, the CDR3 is TGTGCCAGCAGTGATGGGACACCCGGGGAGACCCAGTACTTC.